This T cell receptor (beta chain) was observed in a study of blood T cell repertoires in COVID-19 (dated by TCRdb to the early 2020s). Notes on the research overall: Samples covering the acute and convalescent phases of COVID-19 were provided by collaborators in the United States, Italy and Spain. The material from the prospective study consisted of cDNA or gDNA derived from T cells, B-cell-depleted T cells, or PBMCs. Deeply sampled blood TCRbeta repertoires from subjects exposed to, actively infected with, or recovered from COVID-19 were included in the dataset. The repertoires were released in a freely available public database meant as a resource for research on the immune response to SARS-CoV-2. The samples were drawn from two sources: the first 160 participants of the ongoing ImmuneRACE study, and 1,200 or so subjects contributed by 6 global collaborators. Nearly every sample came with metadata listing a de-identified subject ID, COVID-19 status, age in years and sex. HLA class I and class II types, where available, came from metadata supplied by the sample provider rather than from assay-based typing.

Findings and caveats that apply to the study as a whole: The amount of clinical and demographic metadata varied by source and participant and was provided uncurated.

TCRbeta CDR3 regions were amplified from genomic DNA using the immunoSEQ Assay, a bias-controlled multiplex PCR. Under the source paper's analysis protocol: Within the assay, amplification of reference gene primers was used to estimate how many nucleated cells each sample contained. To quantify the absolute abundance of each unique TCRbeta CDR3 rearrangement, sequence reads were collapsed and filtered. For each sample, productive Simpson clonality was calculated as the square root of Simpson's diversity index across productive rearrangements. The source is immuneACCESS, and TCRdb retained only in-frame sequences with V and J called. Part of the clones is not carried over; for the studies checked, unresolved V genes explain less than half of this, and the remainder is unexplained. The V and J calls and the clone size are those of that table, but D and trimming were determined from the DNA. The table for this sample lists about 100,000 clones; approximately 90% of them were counted only once. About 2.2% of the sample goes to the ten largest clones.

The CDR3 spans 16 residues, from the cysteine through the phenylalanine. The read is trimmed to its CDR3 DNA, 48 bases read in frame from base 1. CDR1 and CDR2 are drawn from the germline V gene (reference sequence): SEHNR, FQNEAQ. V was cut back by 5 bases and J by 0 bases, leaving a gap of 13 bases between them. Comment on this clone: It lacks a known antigen. No qualities accompany the bases; no much larger clone lies one base away.

Each collaborating institution followed its own protocols to collect whole blood in K2EDTA tubes. Collaborator samples were shipped for TCRbeta analysis as frozen whole blood, isolated PBMCs, or DNA extracted from either sample type. This sequence uses TRBV7-9 and TRBJ2-2; matching of 6 bases hints at TRBD1 as the D gene. The origin of this receptor is a man over 45 with active COVID-19. What was sequenced was peripheral blood. The CDR3 corresponds to CASSQLAGANTGELFF. The sequence in DNA is TGTGCCAGCAGCCAGTTGGCAGGGGCGAACACCGGGGAGCTGTTTTTT.